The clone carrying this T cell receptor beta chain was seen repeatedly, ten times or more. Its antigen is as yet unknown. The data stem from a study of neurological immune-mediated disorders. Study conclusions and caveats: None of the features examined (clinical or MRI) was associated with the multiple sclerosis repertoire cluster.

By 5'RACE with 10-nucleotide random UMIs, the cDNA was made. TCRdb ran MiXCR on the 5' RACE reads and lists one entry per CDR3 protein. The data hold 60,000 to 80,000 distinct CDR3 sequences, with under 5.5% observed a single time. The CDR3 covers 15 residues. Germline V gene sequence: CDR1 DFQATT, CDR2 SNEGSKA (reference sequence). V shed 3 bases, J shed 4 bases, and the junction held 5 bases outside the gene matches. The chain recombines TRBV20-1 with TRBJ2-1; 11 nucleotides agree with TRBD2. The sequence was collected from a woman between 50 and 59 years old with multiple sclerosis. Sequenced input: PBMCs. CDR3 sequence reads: CSASGIAGGYNEQFF. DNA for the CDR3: TGCAGTGCTAGTGGCATAGCGGGGGGGTACAATGAGCAGTTCTTC.